These 13 T cell receptor beta chains came from one sample sequenced in a study of blood T cell repertoires in COVID-19 (TCRdb year 2020). Receptor libraries were prepared by the immunoSEQ multiplex PCR assay. This immuneACCESS table, as held by TCRdb, lists in-frame sequences with V and J called but not all clones. Of the missing ones, under half trace to an unresolved V gene in checked studies; the others have no known cause. Recorded for this sample are fewer than 400,000 clones; 85% to 95% of them occurred a single time. The ten largest clones represent approximately 4.1% of the sample. The sequenced material came from PBMCs or T cells enriched from blood (not recorded which). The receptors were sampled from a woman between 25 and 40 years old who had been exposed to COVID-19.

The CDR3 nucleotides read TGTGCCAGCAGTACTACAGGGGTATATTCACCCCTCCACTTT. Its translation is CASSTTGVYSPLHF. The rearrangement joins TRBV6-5 to TRBJ1-6; 7 positions match TRBD1. Per the germline V gene, CDR1 is MNHEY and CDR2 is SVGAGI. The CDR3 length is 14 residues. Losses at the gene ends were 5 bases for V and 8 bases for J; bases not matched to a gene: 6.

The V and J genes are TRBV20-1 and TRBJ2-3; D is unclear. This CDR3 region has 11 residues. Germline V lookup: CDR1 DFQATT, CDR2 SNEGSKA (reference sequence). Trimming removed 3 bases at V and 4 bases at J, with 5 bases between. The CDR3 region is CSASVADTQYF. The CDR3 DNA follows: TGCAGTGCTAGTGTAGCAGATACGCAGTATTTT.

Written as DNA, the CDR3 is TGCAGTGCTAGTAACTCAGGGTATGGCTACACCTTC. Translation: CSASNSGYGYTF. V and J are TRBV20-1 and TRBJ1-2; tentatively, D is TRBD1 (5 bases). The CDR3 runs to 12 residues. Germline V gene sequence: CDR1 DFQATT, CDR2 SNEGSKA (reference sequence). Trimming removed 3 bases at V and 5 bases at J, with 10 bases between.

The chain joins TRBV20-1 to TRBJ1-2, with unresolved D. V was trimmed by 1 base and J by 8 bases, leaving 8 bases between them. Germline V lookup: CDR1 DFQATT, CDR2 SNEGSKA (reference sequence). The CDR3 totals 11 residues. The CDR3 spells CSARVTGGYTF. The CDR3 bases are TGCAGTGCTAGAGTAACCGGGGGCTACACCTTC.

With regard to this clone: The same CDR3 is also encoded by other DNA sequences in this sample. V is TRBV5-6 and J is TRBJ2-3, with TRBD1 matching 10 bases. V lost 4 bases, J lost 4 bases, and 3 bases stayed unmatched. Germline lookup yields CDR1 SGHDT and CDR2 YYEEEE. The CDR3 contains 14 residues. CDR3 DNA: TGTGCCAGCAGCAATGGACAGGGGGCAGATACGCAGTATTTT. Translated: CASSNGQGADTQYF.

The genes are TRBV6-5 and TRBJ1-2; tentatively, D is TRBD1 (5 bases). This CDR3 contains 14 residues. The V end lost 5 bases, the J end lost 7 bases, and 17 bases lay between the germline ends. Germline V CDR1 and CDR2: MNHEY, SVGAGI. The CDR3: CASSPRTPRGGYTF. The CDR3 nucleotides are TGTGCCAGCAGTCCCCGGACACCGCGGGGTGGCTACACCTTC.

The V call is TRBV7-9, the J call TRBJ2-1; maybe TRBD1 (5 bases). Germline-derived CDR1 and CDR2 are SEHNR and FQNEAQ (reference sequence). V shed 0 bases and J shed 5 bases, with 5 bases lying between them. CDR3 size: 13 residues. The CDR3 spells CASSLATDNEQFF. The CDR3 nucleotides read TGTGCCAGCAGCTTAGCGACAGACAATGAGCAGTTCTTC.

This clone was picked up one time. This CDR3 is also generated by other DNA sequences in the sample. The J gene is TRBJ2-7, the V gene TRBV12-3 or TRBV12-4; 7 bases are a match to TRBD1. This CDR3 contains 13 residues. V lost 7 bases and J lost 3; bases outside the gene matches: 6. For the CDR3, the DNA is TGTGCCAGCACCCGGACAGGAGGCTACGAGCAGTACTTC. This codes for CASTRTGGYEQYF.

J is TRBJ1-2 and V is TRBV2, with a possible D match to TRBD1 (5 bases). The CDR3 contains 14 residues. V was trimmed by 5 bases and J by 3 bases, leaving 13 bases between them. From germline, CDR1 is SNHLY and CDR2 FYNNEI. The CDR3 spells CASSPSRAHYGYTF. CDR3 DNA sequence: TGTGCCAGCAGTCCGAGCAGGGCGCACTATGGCTACACCTTC.

This chain joins TRBV12-3 or TRBV12-4 and TRBJ1-1; D is ambiguous. Trimming shortened V by 8 bases and J by 10 bases, and 14 bases separated the two germline ends. The CDR3 loop spans 11 amino acids. The CDR3 loop reads CASSGGVAAFF. The CDR3 DNA sequence: TGTGCCAGCTCAGGCGGGGTTGCAGCTTTCTTT.

Written as DNA, the CDR3 is TGTGCCAGCAGCACGGGGACAGGGGTTCATGGCTACACCTTC. Its translation is CASSTGTGVHGYTF. The chain has TRBV9 and TRBJ1-2; TRBD1 matches 10 bases. The trim removed 4 bases at V and 6 bases at J, leaving 6 bases unmatched. Per the germline V gene, CDR1 is SGDLS and CDR2 is YYNGEE. This CDR3 contains 14 residues.

The chain employs TRBV6-5 and TRBJ1-1; D remains unclear. Trimming shortened V by 2 bases and J by 0 bases, and 10 bases separated the two germline ends. This CDR3 contains 15 residues. CDR1 and CDR2 (germline): MNHEY, SVGAGI. CDR3 coding DNA: TGTGCCAGCAGTTACGATGAGGAGATGAACACTGAAGCTTTCTTT. It specifies CASSYDEEMNTEAFF.

The chain has TRBV5-1 and TRBJ2-5; D gene ambiguous. Per germline, CDR1 SGHRS and CDR2 YFSETQ. The ends were cut back, 2 bases at V and 5 bases at J, with 10 bases in the middle. The CDR3 covers 13 residues. CDR3 sequence (DNA): TGCGCCAGCAGCTTAGGTAGCTTGGAGACCCAGTACTTC. Translation: CASSLGSLETQYF.